A single sample gave rise to the 5 T cell receptor beta chains below, sequenced in a study of T-cell memory formation after mild COVID-19. TCRdb re-analysed the 5' RACE reads in MiXCR, keeping a single row per CDR3 protein. Of more than 150,000 distinct CDR3 sequences in the sample, more than 9% are singletons; the top ten hold around 3.8%. Sequences were obtained from PBMCs or a T cell subset sorted from them (not recorded which). These receptors were collected from a man in his late teens or twenties who had mild COVID-19 (a few samples of this study predate the infection). Cell type and time point are not known.

This clonotype was observed a handful of times. This chain links TRBV10-3 with TRBJ2-5; a possible D gene is TRBD2 (6 bases). The CDR3 totals 13 residues. With 8 bases removed from V and 5 bases from J, the gap between germline ends came to 15 bases. Germline V gene lookup returns CDR1 ENHRY and CDR2 SYGVKD. For the CDR3, the DNA is TGTGCCATCGCGGCGGGGCCATGGGAGACCCAGTACTTC. Amino acids: CAIAAGPWETQYF.

This clonotype was observed a few times. The chain couples TRBV7-2 to TRBJ1-1; TRBD1 is a possible D gene (5 bases). V lost 1 base, J lost 12 bases, and 21 bases lay in between. Per the germline V gene, CDR1 is SGHTA and CDR2 is FQGNSA. This CDR3 is built from 15 residues. The CDR3 reads CASSLERTNTPRTFF. DNA of the CDR3: TGTGCCAGCAGCTTAGAAAGGACAAACACTCCACGGACTTTCTTT.

This clonotype was detected a few times. This chain connects TRBV2 to TRBJ2-6; D gene uncertain. CDR1 and CDR2 from the germline V gene are SNHLY and FYNNEI. The CDR3 totals 15 residues. Trimming stripped 7 bases from V and 1 base from J, with 11 bases between. CDR3 in amino acids: CASNSGWSGANVLTF. Written as DNA, the CDR3 is TGTGCCAGCAACTCGGGTTGGTCTGGGGCCAACGTCCTGACTTTC.

This chain uses TRBV4-1 with TRBJ2-1, with 10 bases fitting TRBD2. The junction had 4 bases not matched to a gene; V was cut back by 1 base and J by 4 bases. Germline V gives CDR1 MGHRA, CDR2 YSYEKL. This CDR3 is built from 16 residues. CDR3 region: CASSQVTSGEYNEQFF. CDR3 in DNA: TGCGCCAGCAGCCAAGTAACTAGCGGGGAGTACAATGAGCAGTTCTTC.

This clonotype was seen more than once but under ten times. The chain uses TRBV7-3 and TRBJ2-2; no clear D. This CDR3 spans 14 amino acids. V shed 5 bases and J shed 3 bases, with 10 bases lying between them. In germline, CDR1 is SGHTA, CDR2 FQGTGA. The CDR3 reads CASSPATYTGELFF. The CDR3 DNA reads as TGTGCCAGCAGCCCGGCGACTTACACCGGGGAGCTGTTTTTT.